A selection of T cell receptor beta chains follows, all from one sample in a study of neurological immune-mediated disorders. TCRdb reanalysed the 5' RACE reads using MiXCR and keeps one entry per CDR3 protein. The data contain tens of thousands of distinct CDR3 sequences, roughly an eighth of them singletons. The sample consisted of CD4+ T cells from blood. Receptor source: a female donor with HTLV-1-associated myelopathy (HAM/TSP). Both conserved end residues are part of each CDR3. D genes are given only for firm matches. Clone size is not always given. Where it is, it says once, few, many or a class for expanded clones.

J | size | D | V | DNA | CDR3
TRBJ2-3 | large | TRBD1 | TRBV20-1 | TGCAGTGCCACTCTACAGGGGGTTACAGATACGCAGTATTTT | CSATLQGVTDTQYF
TRBJ2-1 | many | NA | TRBV6-5 | TGTGCCAGCAGTTATCGGGCAGGCCTAGGGCCCAATGAGCAGTTCTTC | CASSYRAGLGPNEQFF
TRBJ2-5 | many | NA | TRBV12-3/TRBV12-4 | TGTGCCAGCAGTTTTAGGGAGGAAGAGACCCAGTACTTC | CASSFREEETQYF
TRBJ2-7 | many | NA | TRBV4-1 | TGCGCCAGCAGCCAAGACAGCTACGAGCAGTACTTC | CASSQDSYEQYF
TRBJ2-3 | many | NA | TRBV7-3 | TGTGCCAGCAGCTTAACGACGGGGAGCACAGATACGCAGTATTTT | CASSLTTGSTDTQYF
TRBJ1-2 | many | NA | TRBV20-1 | TGCAGTGCTAGAGGAGGGGAGAGGTATGGCTACACCTTC | CSARGGERYGYTF
TRBJ2-1 | many | NA | TRBV7-3 | TGTGCCAGCGCACGGGACCACGCCTACAATGAGCAGTTCTTC | CASARDHAYNEQFF
TRBJ2-7 | many | NA | TRBV20-1 | TGCAGTGCTGTACAGGGCTACGAGCAGTACTTC | CSAVQGYEQYF
TRBJ2-5 | many | NA | TRBV18 | TGTGCCAGCTCCCCCAGCACATCAGAGACCCAGTACTTC | CASSPSTSETQYF
TRBJ2-1 | many | TRBD2 | TRBV7-3 | TGTGCCAGCAGCTTAAGGGAGGGTGAGCAGTTCTTC | CASSLREGEQFF
TRBJ2-3 | many | TRBD2 | TRBV7-8 | TGTGCCAGCAGCCAGCTAGCGGGGGGGCCCGATACGCAGTATTTT | CASSQLAGGPDTQYF
TRBJ1-1 | NA | TRBD1 | TRBV20-1 | TGCAGTGTAACGGGACAGACTGAAGCTTTCTTT | CSVTGQTEAFF
TRBJ2-1 | many | NA | TRBV4-3 | TGCGCCAGCAGCTCCGAAGGGGCCCCGTACAATGAGCAGTTCTTC | CASSSEGAPYNEQFF
TRBJ2-3 | many | NA | TRBV6-6 | TGTGCCAGCAGAGACCGGGGGGCCCGCGCAGATACGCAGTATTTT | CASRDRGARADTQYF
TRBJ2-1 | many | NA | TRBV20-1 | TGCAGTGCTAGAGGGTCGGAGCGATCATACAATGAGCAGTTCTTC | CSARGSERSYNEQFF
TRBJ2-5 | many | NA | TRBV20-1 | TGCAGTGCTAGTCAGGGCGCGCATCAAGAGACCCAGTACTTC | CSASQGAHQETQYF
TRBJ1-2 | few | TRBD1 | TRBV5-1 | TGCGCCAGCAGCTTGGTGGGACAGGGAGGTGGCTACACCTTC | CASSLVGQGGGYTF
TRBJ2-7 | many | TRBD2 | TRBV6-5 | TGTGCCAGCTGGGAGGGGCGCTACTCCTACGAGCAGTACTTC | CASWEGRYSYEQYF
TRBJ2-7 | many | TRBD2 | TRBV7-2 | TGTGCCAGCAGCTTACCCCGGGGGGGCCACTACGAGCAGTACTTC | CASSLPRGGHYEQYF
TRBJ2-5 | NA | NA | TRBV4-3 | TGCGCCAGCAGCCAAGATTGGGGGGCCCAGTACTTC | CASSQDWGAQYF
TRBJ1-3 | many | NA | TRBV29-1 | TGCAGCGTAGCCGGGTTCCGCGGATCTGGAAACACCATATATTTT | CSVAGFRGSGNTIYF
TRBJ1-2 | many | NA | TRBV5-1 | TGCGCCAGCAGTTACCGAACGACGGATGGCTACACCTTC | CASSYRTTDGYTF
TRBJ1-6 | many | TRBD1 | TRBV7-2 | TGTGCCAGCAGTTACCGGGACAGGGTTGCACCCCTCCACTTT | CASSYRDRVAPLHF
TRBJ2-7 | many | NA | TRBV14 | TGTGCCAGCAGCCAGGACAGAATCTACGAGCAGTACTTC | CASSQDRIYEQYF
TRBJ1-4 | many | TRBD1 | TRBV5-1 | TGCGCCAGCAGCCCGACAGGGTTAAATGAAAAACTGTTTTTT | CASSPTGLNEKLFF
TRBJ2-1 | many | NA | TRBV28 | TGTGCCAGCAGTTTAGTTATGTTGTCCTACAATGAGCAGTTCTTC | CASSLVMLSYNEQFF
TRBJ1-1 | many | NA | TRBV20-1 | TGCAGTGCTAGTGGTGGGAATACTGAAGCTTTCTTT | CSASGGNTEAFF
TRBJ2-5 | NA | TRBD2 | TRBV7-2 | TGTGCCAGCAGCTCGGGACTAGCGGAAGAGACCCAGTACTTC | CASSSGLAEETQYF
TRBJ2-7 | many | NA | TRBV5-6 | TGTGCCAGCAGCCCGGGGTTGTCCTACGAGCAGTACTTC | CASSPGLSYEQYF
TRBJ2-7 | many | NA | TRBV5-6 | TGTGCCAGCAGCCCTCGAAGAGTGCCCTACGAGCAGTACTTC | CASSPRRVPYEQYF
TRBJ2-2 | many | TRBD2 | TRBV7-9 | TGTGCCAGCAGCTCCTTACCCGGACTAGCGGGGGGGGCCACCGGGGAGCTGTTTTTT | CASSSLPGLAGGATGELFF
TRBJ2-1 | many | TRBD1 | TRBV5-5 | TGTGCCAGCAGCTTGGTGGGACAGGGCGGCCACAATGAGCAGTTCTTC | CASSLVGQGGHNEQFF
TRBJ1-2 | many | NA | TRBV14 | TGTGCCAGCAGCCCGGACACCTTCTATGGCTACACCTTC | CASSPDTFYGYTF
TRBJ2-7 | medium-sized | NA | TRBV29-1 | TGCAGCGTCTCAGTGGGGGAGCAGTACTTC | CSVSVGEQYF
TRBJ1-1 | many | NA | TRBV10-3 | TGTGCCATCAGTGCCCGCGAGGGAGAAGCTTTCTTT | CAISAREGEAFF